The 6 T cell receptor beta chains below come from one sample, sequenced in a study of OX40 agonist ivuxolimab in advanced cancers. Profiled with immunoSEQ multiplex PCR; TCRdb holds only in-frame clones, not every one. The repertoire holds 34,000 or so clones, with 85% to 95% as singletons. The material sequenced was CD4+ or CD8+ T cells sorted from blood, taken in a trial of the OX40 agonist ivuxolimab. The receptors shown here come from an adult with an advanced solid tumor such as melanoma, head and neck, liver or kidney cancer.

The chain joins TRBV5-5 to TRBJ2-1; tentatively, D is TRBD1 or TRBD2 (5 bases each). The CDR3 extends over 16 amino acids. The V end lost 2 bases, the J end lost 0 bases, and 12 bases lay between the germline ends. Germline CDR1 reads SGHKS; CDR2 reads YYEKEE (reference sequence). The CDR3 spells CASSLRAGSSYNEQFF. The CDR3 DNA is TGTGCCAGCAGCTTACGTGCAGGGAGCTCCTACAATGAGCAGTTCTTC. Full variable domain (remainder filled in from reference TRBV5-5 and TRBJ2-1): DAGVTQSPTHLIKTRGQQVTLRCSPISGHKSVSWYQQVLGQGPQFIFQYYEKEERGRGNFPDRFSARQFPNYSSELNVNALLLGDSALYLCASSLRAGSSYNEQFFGPGTRLTVL.

The rearrangement joins TRBV9 to TRBJ1-3; 7 bases agree with TRBD1. The V gene end was trimmed by 8 bases and the J gene end by 4 bases; junction bases not matched to a gene: 6. Germline values: CDR1 SGDLS, CDR2 YYNGEE. CDR3 length: 13 amino acids. CDR3 in DNA: TGTGCCAGTAACAGGGGAATGGGAAACACCATATATTTT. Amino acid sequence: CASNRGMGNTIYF.

This clone was seen once. The genes are TRBV27 and TRBJ2-3; D may be TRBD2 (5 bases). Germline V gene sequence: CDR1 MNHEY, CDR2 SMNVEV (reference sequence). V lost 3 bases and J 6 bases, leaving 10 bases between the germline ends. The CDR3 is made up of 13 amino acids. The CDR3 nucleotides read TGTGCCAGCAGTTTCCTCTCGGGGGATACGCAGTATTTT. Its protein is CASSFLSGDTQYF.

This rearrangement joins TRBV2 to TRBJ1-2, with D unclear. Germline-derived CDR1 and CDR2 are SNHLY and FYNNEI. This CDR3 contains 14 residues. Trimming stripped 0 bases from V and 2 bases from J, with 7 bases between. The CDR3 region has the DNA TGTGCCAGCAGTGAAGCCCTAGGGAACTATGGCTACACCTTC. This encodes CASSEALGNYGYTF.

The chain couples TRBV25-1 to TRBJ2-3, with D perhaps TRBD2 (6 bases). V was clipped by 6 bases and J by 5 bases, with 9 bases between them. The length of the CDR3 is 12 residues. Germline V CDR1 and CDR2: MGHDK, SYGVNS. Written as DNA, the CDR3 is TGTGCCAGCAGCTGGGGGGAAGATACGCAGTATTTT. It codes for CASSWGEDTQYF.

The genes are TRBV6-5 and TRBJ2-2; a possible D gene is TRBD1 (5 bases). The length of the CDR3 is 16 residues. CDR1 is MNHEY and CDR2 is SVGAGI in the germline V gene. V lost 2 bases, J lost 2 bases, and 12 bases lay in between. The DNA of the CDR3 is TGTGCCAGCAGTTACAGCGCAGGGTTTAACACCGGGGAGCTGTTTTTT. It encodes CASSYSAGFNTGELFF.